Listed below are T cell receptor beta chains from one sample, sequenced in a study of T-cell memory formation after mild COVID-19. MiXCR, run by TCRdb on the 5' RACE reads, gives a single entry per CDR3 protein. Here the sample spans hundreds of thousands of distinct CDR3 sequences, roughly 22% being singletons. The sequencing sample was made of PBMCs or a T cell subset sorted from them (not recorded which). The receptors shown here come from an adult woman who had mild COVID-19 (a few samples of this study predate the infection). Cell type and time point are not known. The CDR3 runs from the conserved cysteine through the conserved F or W. The order of the fields is J gene, D gene, V gene, clone size, CDR3 protein, CDR3 DNA. The D gene is left open where the match is weak. The size of a clone is reported for some rows only, either as once, few or many, or as a class for expanded clones.

TRBJ2-2	NA	TRBV20-1	NA	CSARVETENTGELFF	TGCAGTGCTAGAGTCGAGACCGAAAACACCGGGGAGCTGTTTTTT
TRBJ2-6	NA	TRBV19	few	CASSNHLSGANVLTF	TGTGCCAGTAGTAACCACCTCTCTGGGGCCAACGTCCTGACTTTC
TRBJ1-1	NA	TRBV4-1	few	CASSQGQLWNTEAFF	TGCGCCAGCAGCCAAGGTCAACTGTGGAACACTGAAGCTTTCTTT
TRBJ2-7	TRBD1	TRBV24-1	once	CATSGDRSYEQYF	TGTGCCACCAGTGGGGACAGATCCTACGAGCAGTACTTC
TRBJ1-5	NA	TRBV29-1	NA	CSVGTGANQPQHF	TGCAGCGTTGGCACGGGGGCGAATCAGCCCCAGCATTTT
TRBJ1-1	NA	TRBV5-1	few	CASSLAGVGAFF	TGCGCCAGCAGCTTGGCAGGGGTTGGAGCTTTCTTT
TRBJ2-1	TRBD2	TRBV6-5	few	CASSDTSGSRHEQFF	TGTGCCAGCAGTGATACTAGCGGGAGTAGACATGAGCAGTTCTTC
TRBJ2-5	TRBD2	TRBV7-9	NA	CASSPPRGRALETQYF	TGTGCCAGCAGCCCGCCTCGCGGGAGGGCCTTGGAGACCCAGTACTTC
TRBJ2-3	NA	TRBV4-2	NA	CASSQESGYTQYF	TGTGCCAGCAGCCAAGAGTCGGGTTATACGCAGTATTTT
TRBJ2-4	NA	TRBV15	NA	CATSKREFIQYF	TGTGCCACCAGCAAGAGGGAGTTCATTCAGTACTTC
TRBJ1-1	NA	TRBV18	NA	CASSLSTGDTHRAFF	TGTGCCAGCTCACTTAGCACCGGGGACACCCATAGAGCTTTCTTT
TRBJ2-5	TRBD1	TRBV6-5	NA	CASSFTLQGIIGLETQYF	TGTGCCAGCAGTTTCACTTTACAGGGGATTATAGGATTGGAGACCCAGTACTTC
TRBJ1-2	NA	TRBV29-1	NA	CSVSVSTNYGYTF	TGCAGCGTCTCCGTGTCAACCAACTATGGCTACACCTTC